This TCR beta chain was profiled in a study of T-cell reconstitution after alpha-beta-depleted transplantation in children. Preparation of the TCRbeta library used unique molecular identifiers. TCRdb analysed the PCR reads with MiXCR anew, one entry per CDR3 protein. In the table there are roughly 670,000 distinct CDR3 sequences, around 13% of which are singletons. V trimming: 5 bases; J trimming: 4 bases; junction bases outside the gene matches: 4. Germline CDR1 is SGHTA and CDR2 is FQGTGA. This CDR3 has 15 amino acids. Regarding the study as a whole: One year post-transplant, T-cell counts and diversity were largely derived from T cells produced anew. Expanded clones from the graft, numbering several hundred, reportedly supplied alpha-beta T cells about two months after transplant.

This clonotype was seen a handful of times. The antigen is undetermined. The TCR originated in a girl aged 2 to 10 with congenital amegakaryocytic thrombocytopenia, due to receive a stem cell transplant. The sequencing here drew on PBMCs, taken before TCRalphabeta/CD19-depleted stem cell transplant. The V gene is TRBV7-3, the J gene TRBJ2-3; 12 bases are shared with TRBD2. The CDR3 DNA sequence: TGTGCCAGCAGCGCGACTAGCGGGAGTCCAGATACGCAGTATTTT. It translates to CASSATSGSPDTQYF.